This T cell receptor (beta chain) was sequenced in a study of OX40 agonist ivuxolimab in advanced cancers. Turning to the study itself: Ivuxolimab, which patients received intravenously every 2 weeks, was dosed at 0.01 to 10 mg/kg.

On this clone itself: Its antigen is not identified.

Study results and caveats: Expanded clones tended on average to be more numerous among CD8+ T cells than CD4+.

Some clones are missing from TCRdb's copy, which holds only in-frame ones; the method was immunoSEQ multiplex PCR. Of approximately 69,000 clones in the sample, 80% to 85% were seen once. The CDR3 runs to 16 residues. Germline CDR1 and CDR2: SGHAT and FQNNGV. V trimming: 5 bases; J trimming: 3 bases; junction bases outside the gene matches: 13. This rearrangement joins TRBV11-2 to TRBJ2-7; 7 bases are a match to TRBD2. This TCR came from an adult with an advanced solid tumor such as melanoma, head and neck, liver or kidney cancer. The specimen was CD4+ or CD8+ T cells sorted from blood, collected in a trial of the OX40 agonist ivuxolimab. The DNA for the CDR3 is TGTGCCAGCAGCAGGAGAGGGAGGGACTCCTTCTACGAGCAGTACTTC. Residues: CASSRRGRDSFYEQYF.